Each of the 2 T cell receptor beta chains below was sequenced from the same sample in a study of radiotherapy plus CTLA-4 blockade in lung cancer. Data came from immunoSEQ multiplex PCR; TCRdb stores just in-frame clones and leaves some out. The repertoire includes about 40,000 clones, roughly three quarters of them detected once, and about 25% sits in the top ten. The sample in question was peripheral blood, obtained from a patient treated with radiotherapy plus ipilimumab. The receptors originated from a human donor with non-small cell lung cancer that progressed on radiotherapy plus ipilimumab.

J is TRBJ2-2 and V is TRBV27, with 8 bases matching TRBD2. Germline V gives CDR1 MNHEY, CDR2 SMNVEV (reference sequence). The CDR3 is 15 residues long. V lost 2 bases and J lost 5; bases outside the gene matches: 4. The CDR3 region is CASSLTGGPTGELFF. The DNA of the CDR3 is TGTGCCAGCAGTTTAACGGGGGGGCCTACCGGGGAGCTGTTTTTT.

The chain links TRBV7-3 to TRBJ1-2; the D gene is possibly TRBD1 (5 bases). Germline assignment: CDR1 SGHTA and CDR2 FQGTGA. The CDR3 is 13 residues long. The ends were cut back, 5 bases at V and 4 bases at J, with 11 bases in the middle. The CDR3 DNA is TGTGCCAGCAGCCCCGGGACTTCCTATGGCTACACCTTC. This translates into CASSPGTSYGYTF.